The rows below give T cell receptor beta chains drawn from one sample of a study of blood T cell repertoires in COVID-19. This table comes from immunoSEQ multiplex PCR, and its TCRdb copy is limited to in-frame clones, with some not included. The profile shows almost 95,000 clones, around 88% of them singletons. Specimen: peripheral blood. The source of these receptors is a woman aged 60-75 years with COVID-19, enrolled during active disease. CDR3s include the opening cysteine and the closing phenylalanine or tryptophan. Fields, in order: V gene, CDR3 length, D gene, clone size, J gene, CDR3 DNA, CDR3 protein. A D gene is named only where the DNA matches it firmly. Some rows mark clone size as missing; the rest say once, few, many or name a class of expanded clone.

>TRBV21-1|15|NA|NA|TRBJ1-5
TGTGCCAGCAGCAAAGAAGGCGGCAGCTCCCGGCCCCAGCATTTT
CASSKEGGSSRPQHF
>TRBV5-6|14|TRBD1|NA|TRBJ1-2
TGTGCCAGCAGCCCAGATGGACAGGGCGCGGGCTACACCTTC
CASSPDGQGAGYTF
>TRBV2|15|NA|NA|TRBJ1-1
TGTGCCAGCAGTGAAGCGGGGCAGGCTGGGACTGAAGCTTTCTTT
CASSEAGQAGTEAFF
>TRBV6-5|15|NA|NA|TRBJ2-5
TGTGCCAGCAGTTACCCGGACCAGGGGCAAGAGACCCAGTACTTC
CASSYPDQGQETQYF
>TRBV3-1/TRBV3-2|15|TRBD1|NA|TRBJ2-7
TGTGCCAGCAGCCAAGACCCGGACAGGGGGCGGGTGCAGTACTTC
CASSQDPDRGRVQYF
>TRBV4-1|14|NA|NA|TRBJ2-3
TGCGCCAGCAGCCCCAGTAATCCCACAGATACGCAGTATTTT
CASSPSNPTDTQYF
>TRBV7-8|16|NA|many|TRBJ2-2
TGTGCCAGCAGCCCAGCAGCCTCGAGTAACACCGGGGAGCTGTTTTTT
CASSPAASSNTGELFF
>TRBV27|11|NA|NA|TRBJ2-5
TGTGCCAGCAGTTTCAAAGAGACCCAGTACTTC
CASSFKETQYF
>TRBV7-2|16|NA|NA|TRBJ2-7
TGTGCCAGCAGCTTATCGTCGCAGGGGCTTTCATCCGAGCAGTACTTC
CASSLSSQGLSSEQYF
>TRBV4-2|16|NA|NA|TRBJ2-5
TGTGCCAGCAGCCCCTCAGTATCTTACGGGGGTGAGACCCAGTACTTC
CASSPSVSYGGETQYF
>TRBV28|15|NA|NA|TRBJ1-5
TGTGCCAGCAGTTCCGGGGGTTCAGGGCGGCAGCCCCAGCATTTT
CASSSGGSGRQPQHF
>TRBV2|13|NA|NA|TRBJ1-2
TGTGCCAGCAGTGAAGATCCGGGGTTTGGCTACACCTTC
CASSEDPGFGYTF
>TRBV24-1|16|TRBD2|NA|TRBJ2-5
TGTGCCACCAGTGACCAGCCGGGACTATCGGTGGAGACCCAGTACTTC
CATSDQPGLSVETQYF
>TRBV6-6|13|NA|NA|TRBJ2-3
TGTGCCAGCAAACCTAGGAGTCGAGATACGCAGTATTTT
CASKPRSRDTQYF
>TRBV12-3/TRBV12-4|13|NA|large|TRBJ2-3
TGTGCCAGCAGTTTAGTGGGCGGGAATACGCAGTATTTT
CASSLVGGNTQYF
>TRBV18|13|NA|NA|TRBJ1-5
TGTGCCAGCTCACCAGGGAGCGCTCAGCCCCAGCATTTT
CASSPGSAQPQHF
>TRBV19|12|NA|NA|TRBJ2-7
TGTGCCAGTAGTACGGGAGTCGTCGAGCAGTACTTC
CASSTGVVEQYF
>TRBV5-1|14|NA|NA|TRBJ1-6
TGCGCCAGCAGCTTCACAGGGTTCGGCTCACCCCTCCACTTT
CASSFTGFGSPLHF
>TRBV30|17|NA|NA|TRBJ1-1
TGTGCCTGGAGTAAAAACAGGGTCTTCGGGATGAACACTGAAGCTTTCTTT
CAWSKNRVFGMNTEAFF
>TRBV3-1/TRBV3-2|17|NA|NA|TRBJ1-2
TGTGCCAGCAGCCAACCCCCGTTGACAGGATTCATCTATGGCTACACCTTC
CASSQPPLTGFIYGYTF
>TRBV7-6|16|TRBD2|NA|TRBJ2-5
TGTGCCAGCAGCCAGCTAGCGGGGGGCCTGGGGGAGACCCAGTACTTC
CASSQLAGGLGETQYF
>TRBV7-9|15|TRBD2|NA|TRBJ2-7
TGTGCCAGCAGCAGTACTAGCGGGGGGGTGTACGAGCAGTACTTC
CASSSTSGGVYEQYF
>TRBV7-2|14|NA|NA|TRBJ2-7
TGTGCCAGCAGCTTAGGACTGAGCTCCTACGAGCAGTACTTC
CASSLGLSSYEQYF
>TRBV6-1|15|NA|NA|TRBJ2-5
TGTGCCAGCAGTGAATTGGGGAGGTACCAAGAGACCCAGTACTTC
CASSELGRYQETQYF
>TRBV29-1|15|NA|NA|TRBJ1-2
TGCAGCGTTTTTATGGTTAACAGGGCTAAGGATGGCTACACCTTC
CSVFMVNRAKDGYTF
>TRBV4-1|15|NA|NA|TRBJ2-7
TGCGCCAGCAGCCAAGGCGTCAGGGGAATGTACGAGCAGTACTTC
CASSQGVRGMYEQYF
>TRBV9|15|NA|once|TRBJ2-2
TGTGCCAGCAGCGTAGTTGAAAGTAGCGCCGGGGAGCTGTTTTTT
CASSVVESSAGELFF
>TRBV10-2|13|NA|NA|TRBJ2-5
TGCGCCAGCAGTGAACAGTACCAAGAGACCCAGTACTTC
CASSEQYQETQYF
>TRBV2|12|TRBD1|NA|TRBJ2-7
TGTGCCAGCAGCCAGGGGGCGAATGAGCAGTACTTC
CASSQGANEQYF
>TRBV29-1|12|TRBD1|NA|TRBJ2-7
TGCAGCGTCGGGACAGGGGACGACGAGCAGTACTTC
CSVGTGDDEQYF
>TRBV6-6|15|TRBD1|NA|TRBJ2-5
TGTGCCAGCAGCCAAACAGGGGATCGGATGAAGACCCAGTACTTC
CASSQTGDRMKTQYF
>TRBV14|14|NA|NA|TRBJ1-6
TGTGCCAGCAGCCAAGATTGGGCAAATTCACCCCTCCACTTT
CASSQDWANSPLHF
>TRBV6-4|16|NA|once|TRBJ2-1
TGTGCCAGCAGTGCTGTGAGGTCGAGCTCCTACAATGAGCAGTTCTTC
CASSAVRSSSYNEQFF
>TRBV12-3/TRBV12-4|12|NA|NA|TRBJ1-5
TGTGCCAGCAGTTTTTCCGGGTCGCCCCAGCATTTT
CASSFSGSPQHF
>TRBV29-1|14|TRBD1|NA|TRBJ2-7
TGCAGCGTTGTCGGAGGCCAGGGGGTAGGTGAGCAGTACTTC
CSVVGGQGVGEQYF
>TRBV5-4|14|TRBD1|NA|TRBJ2-5
TGTGCCAGCAGCGGGGGACAGGGTTTCGAGACCCAGTACTTC
CASSGGQGFETQYF
>TRBV9|14|NA|NA|TRBJ2-2
TGTGCCAGCAGGGACAGAGCGAACACCGGGGAGCTGTTTTTT
CASRDRANTGELFF
>TRBV6-6|13|NA|NA|TRBJ2-1
TGTGCCGGATACAGGGTCCTAACCAATGAGCAGTTCTTC
CAGYRVLTNEQFF
>TRBV19|13|NA|NA|TRBJ1-2
TGTGCCAGTAGTATCGACAGACACTATGGCTACACCTTC
CASSIDRHYGYTF
>TRBV9|14|NA|NA|TRBJ2-2
TGTGCCAGCAGCGTAGCGTCGAACACCGGGGAGCTGTTTTTT
CASSVASNTGELFF
>TRBV10-3|14|TRBD1|once|TRBJ2-1
TGTGCCATCAGTGACGACAGGGCTATGGATGAGCAGTTCTTC
CAISDDRAMDEQFF
>TRBV9|15|TRBD1|NA|TRBJ1-4
TGTGCCAGCAGCGTAGCTTCCAGGGGGCGCGAAAAACTGTTTTTT
CASSVASRGREKLFF
>TRBV7-8|16|NA|NA|TRBJ1-4
TGTGCCAGCAGCCTACCTCTCGGGTATCCTAATGAAAAACTGTTTTTT
CASSLPLGYPNEKLFF
>TRBV24-1|14|NA|NA|TRBJ1-2
TGTGCCACCAGTGATGAAAGGTCAGGATATGGCTACACCTTC
CATSDERSGYGYTF
>TRBV10-3|15|TRBD1|NA|TRBJ1-1
TGTGCCATCAGGGGACAGGACGTAGGGGGCACTGAAGCTTTCTTT
CAIRGQDVGGTEAFF